This TCR beta chain was retrieved from a study of blood T cell repertoires in COVID-19. CDR1 is SSHAT, CDR2 FNYEAQ, per germline (reference sequence). This CDR3 is 18 amino acids long. Sequencing used immunoSEQ multiplex PCR; TCRdb keeps in-frame clones, though not all of them. Of 160,000 or so clones listed, about 85% are singletons. A word on this clone: One end of the junction fails to match germline, which may point to a read error.

V and J are TRBV7-7 and TRBJ2-3, with TRBD2 matching over 12 bases. Material for sequencing was peripheral blood. The receptor comes from a man in his 70s who had recovered from COVID-19. CDR3 region: CASSPRLAGERGTDTQYF. The CDR3 nucleotides are TGTGCTAGCAGCCCCCGACTAGCGGGAGAAAGGGGGACAGATACGCAGTATTTT.